Listed below are T cell receptor beta chains from one sample, sequenced in a study of pediatric ulcerative colitis. Clones were sequenced by immunoSEQ multiplex PCR, and TCRdb holds only the in-frame ones, with some missing. The table shows around 12,000 clones, with 77% occurring only once. The source material was gut tissue. The receptors shown here come from a boy between 10 and 17 years old who was a control in a study of pediatric ulcerative colitis. CDR3s include the opening cysteine and the closing phenylalanine or tryptophan. Each record gives: V gene, J gene, CDR3 protein.

TRBV29-1	TRBJ2-3	CSAIGSSTDTQYF
TRBV27	TRBJ1-2	CASSLTGITRYGYTF
TRBV4-1	TRBJ1-2	CASSQEPPPGGYTF
TRBV6-6	TRBJ2-5	CASSYGLPTGTQYF
TRBV7-3	TRBJ2-5	CASSSGTGGSDDQETQYF
TRBV5-6	TRBJ2-2	CASSFTSGTSGTGELFF
TRBV6-6	TRBJ2-3	CASRSGGHTDTQYF
TRBV10-1	TRBJ2-3	CASSDGGEGTDTQYF
TRBV5-1	TRBJ2-3	CASSTTGGDTQYF
TRBV7-8	TRBJ2-1	CASSLGLAGVTEQFF
TRBV15	TRBJ2-1	CATSREGRFNEQFF
TRBV15	TRBJ1-4	CATSSRDRGNEKLFF
TRBV7-2	TRBJ2-3	CASSLDRSEYF
TRBV11-3	TRBJ1-1	CASSKGGTEQAFF
TRBV11-3	TRBJ1-2	CASSPEGGNTNYGYTF
TRBV5-1	TRBJ2-7	CASSLVTGEDEQYF
TRBV25-1	TRBJ1-5	CASKPAGTGFDQPQHF
TRBV7-3	TRBJ2-7	CASSVYPTYEQYF
TRBV29-1	TRBJ2-2	CSVGRTGGTGELFF
TRBV4-1	TRBJ1-1	CASSPGQGANTEAFF
TRBV6-6	TRBJ2-4	CASSPGVNIQYF
TRBV10-1	TRBJ2-7	CANRTGKSEQYF
TRBV5-4	TRBJ2-1	CASSLEASSYNEQFF
TRBV11-2	TRBJ2-1	CASSLVRSSGRVEQFF
TRBV14	TRBJ2-6	CASSLSGGSGGANVLTF
TRBV29-1	TRBJ2-2	CSAVGGSNTGELFF
TRBV6-5	TRBJ1-4	CATSIAGASEKLFF
TRBV11-1	TRBJ2-7	CASSLTGYGQYF
TRBV29-1	TRBJ2-2	CSVGAGGNTGELFF
TRBV27	TRBJ1-5	CASRKGSYSNQPQHF
TRBV5-5	TRBJ2-2	CASSPGSGYTGELFF
TRBV19	TRBJ1-3	CASSIGSLQGSGNTIYF
TRBV11-1	TRBJ2-2	CASKGSSGELFF
TRBV6-6	TRBJ2-5	CASSYGPGAQETQYF
TRBV19	TRBJ2-3	CASSITDTQYF
TRBV7-9	TRBJ2-3	CASSRTLGADTQYF
TRBV4-2	TRBJ2-5	CASSQNTRETQYF
TRBV6-6	TRBJ1-2	CASSPTGYGYTF
TRBV7-8	TRBJ2-1	CASSLAGGHSYNEQFF
TRBV2	TRBJ2-1	CASNWREGHNEQFF
TRBV5-1	TRBJ1-5	CASSLDREGNQPQHF
TRBV25-1	TRBJ2-2	CASSEQEYTGELFF
TRBV11-2	TRBJ2-1	CASSPRATSSYNEQFF
TRBV10-3	TRBJ1-1	CAISEWARENTEAFF
TRBV4-2	TRBJ2-3	CASSQDGEAGSSTDTQYF
TRBV18	TRBJ2-3	CASSPLTLSGDTQYF
TRBV2	TRBJ2-6	CASSDGRRPSGANVLTF
TRBV12-5	TRBJ2-3	CASGSSSVSTDTQYF